The 14 T cell receptor beta chains listed next were all sequenced from one sample in a study of CD8 T cells in Susac syndrome. RNA totalling roughly 0.45 to 1 ug underwent reverse transcription with random hexamers. TCRdb passed the immunoSEQ multiplex PCR reads through MiXCR, listing each CDR3 protein once. Of a few hundred thousand distinct CDR3 sequences in the sample, around 92% were seen once. Sequencing was carried out using CD4+ T cells from PBMCs. These receptors originate from a human donor with multiple sclerosis.

The rearrangement links TRBV30 to TRBJ2-7; 7 bases align to TRBD2. Germline V lookup: CDR1 GTSNPN, CDR2 SVGIG (reference sequence). This CDR3 comprises 13 residues. The V segment lost 4 bases and the J segment 6 bases; nucleotides outside the gene matches: 9. The CDR3 coding sequence is TGTGCCTGGAATTGGGGGGGGGTTGGCGAGCAGTACTTC. It codes for CAWNWGGVGEQYF.

The rearrangement links TRBV5-1 to TRBJ2-3, with TRBD2 identical over 10 bases. The CDR3 is 16 amino acids. CDR1 is SGHRS and CDR2 is YFSETQ in the germline V gene. The V segment lost 4 bases and the J segment 2 bases; nucleotides outside the gene matches: 7. The DNA for the CDR3 is TGCGCCAGCAGCCCAGGAGCGGGAGGGTACACAGATACGCAGTATTTT. It specifies CASSPGAGGYTDTQYF.

The chain is built from TRBV20-1 and TRBJ2-5; a weak D match, TRBD2 (5 bases). The germline V gene encodes CDR1 DFQATT and CDR2 SNEGSKA (reference sequence). The CDR3 loop spans 16 amino acids. The V gene lost 2 bases and the J gene lost 4 bases, with 20 bases spanning the gap. The CDR3 coding sequence is TGCAGTGCTAGAAAGTTCCGAGCGGCTGGATCAGAGACCCAGTACTTC. Translated: CSARKFRAAGSETQYF.

The chain recombines TRBV11-2 with TRBJ1-5; perhaps TRBD1 as D (5 bases). CDR1 and CDR2 (germline): SGHAT, FQNNGV. V dropped 5 bases and J dropped 5 bases, with 16 bases sitting between them. The CDR3 sequence is 15 residues long. CDR3 sequence reads: CASSLARDRYQPQHF. DNA for the CDR3: TGTGCCAGCAGCCTGGCCAGGGACCGGTATCAGCCCCAGCATTTT. Together with reference TRBV11-2 and TRBJ1-5, the CDR3 gives the full variable domain: EAGVAQSPRYKIIEKRQSVAFWCNPISGHATLYWYQQILGQGPKLLIQFQNNGVVDDSQLPKDRFSAERLKGVDSTLKIQPAKLEDSAVYLCASSLARDRYQPQHFGDGTRLSIL.

The gene calls are TRBV10-1 and TRBJ1-5, with a weak D call TRBD1 (5 bases). Trimming removed 2 bases from V and 6 bases from J, with 14 bases in between. The CDR3 is made up of 15 amino acids. From germline, CDR1 is WNHNN and CDR2 SYGVQD (reference sequence). The CDR3 protein is CASSEIPPGVQPQHF. DNA of the CDR3: TGCGCCAGCAGTGAGATCCCCCCGGGGGTTCAGCCCCAGCATTTT.

The CDR3 nucleotides are TGCGCCAGCAGCCACTACTATTTAGCGGGTACCACCTACGAGCAGTACTTC. Amino acids: CASSHYYLAGTTYEQYF. V usage is TRBV4-3 and J usage is TRBJ2-7; TRBD2 matches 7 bases. CDR1 LGHNA and CDR2 YSLEER come from the germline V gene. The ends lost 3 bases at V and 2 bases at J; junction bases unmatched: 13. There are 17 residues in the CDR3.

The chain has TRBV28 and TRBJ2-7, with 9 nucleotides matching TRBD1. The CDR3 consists of 15 residues. The V and J ends lost 3 bases and 6 bases, in that order; junction bases with no gene match: 9. CDR1 is MDHEN and CDR2 is SYDVKM in the germline V gene. The CDR3 reads CASSLRVTGGGEQYF. The CDR3 region has the DNA TGTGCCAGCAGTTTGCGAGTGACAGGGGGAGGCGAGCAGTACTTC.

The chain carries TRBV7-9 and TRBJ1-2; the D is unclear. The V and J ends lost 0 bases and 5 bases respectively, with 4 bases between them. CDR3 length: 12 residues. The V gene's germline CDR1 is SEHNR and CDR2 FQNEAQ (reference sequence). CDR3 residues: CASSLARYGYTF. CDR3 nucleotides: TGTGCCAGCAGCTTAGCTCGATATGGCTACACCTTC. Full variable domain (outside the CDR3, taken from reference TRBV7-9 and TRBJ1-2): DTGVSQNPRHKITKRGQNVTFRCDPISEHNRLYWYRQTLGQGPEFLTYFQNEAQLEKSRLLSDRFSAERPKGSFSTLEIQRTEQGDSAMYLCASSLARYGYTFGSGTRLTVV.

This clonotype has only a few counts. V and J are TRBV7-9 and TRBJ1-2; D remains ambiguous. The CDR3 runs to 13 residues. Per the germline V gene, CDR1 is SEHNR and CDR2 is FQNEAQ (reference sequence). V was pared by 3 bases and J by 1 base, with 6 bases between. DNA for the CDR3: TGTGCCAGCAGCTTGGGTCTTAACTATGGCTACACCTTC. The encoded protein is CASSLGLNYGYTF.

The chain combines TRBV12-3 or TRBV12-4 with TRBJ1-1, with D perhaps matching TRBD1 (5 bases). The CDR3 consists of 14 residues. V lost 6 bases, J lost 6 bases, and 17 bases lay in between. The CDR3 DNA follows: TGTGCCAGCAGCGGAAGTTGGGGCGACGCTGAAGCTTTCTTT. Its protein is CASSGSWGDAEAFF.

The chain recombines TRBV18 with TRBJ1-2; TRBD1 matches 9 bases. Germline CDR1 and CDR2: KGHSH and LQKENI. With V trimmed by 3 bases and J by 4 bases, 12 bases remained unmatched. This CDR3 spans 17 amino acids. In DNA form, the CDR3 reads TGTGCCAGCTCACCTGGGACAGGGCGCTGGGGCCTCTATGGCTACACCTTC. Residues: CASSPGTGRWGLYGYTF.

The genes are TRBV18 and TRBJ1-1; D is undetermined. The CDR3 extends over 14 amino acids. Germline CDR1 reads KGHSH; CDR2 reads LQKENI. The V end was cut by 1 base, the J end by 1 base, with 7 bases between. The DNA of the CDR3 is TGTGCCAGCTCACCACGGCAGACGAACACTGAAGCTTTCTTT. It is translated as CASSPRQTNTEAFF.

V and J are TRBV7-2 and TRBJ1-2; D remains ambiguous. Germline values: CDR1 SGHTA, CDR2 FQGNSA. V lost 5 bases to trimming and J lost 4 bases, with 14 bases between them. CDR3 length equals 14 residues. CDR3 loop: CASSPRTYSYGYTF. The CDR3 DNA is TGTGCCAGCAGCCCGCGGACTTATTCCTATGGCTACACCTTC.

The CDR3 nucleotides are TGTGCCAGTAGCCAGGCGACAAGGGCTCGCAATCAGCCCCAGCATTTT. Protein: CASSQATRARNQPQHF. J is TRBJ1-5 and V is TRBV19; D is ambiguous. CDR1 and CDR2 from the germline V gene are LNHDA and SQIVND (reference sequence). There are 16 residues in the CDR3. The V gene lost 6 bases and the J gene lost 2 bases, with 17 bases spanning the gap.